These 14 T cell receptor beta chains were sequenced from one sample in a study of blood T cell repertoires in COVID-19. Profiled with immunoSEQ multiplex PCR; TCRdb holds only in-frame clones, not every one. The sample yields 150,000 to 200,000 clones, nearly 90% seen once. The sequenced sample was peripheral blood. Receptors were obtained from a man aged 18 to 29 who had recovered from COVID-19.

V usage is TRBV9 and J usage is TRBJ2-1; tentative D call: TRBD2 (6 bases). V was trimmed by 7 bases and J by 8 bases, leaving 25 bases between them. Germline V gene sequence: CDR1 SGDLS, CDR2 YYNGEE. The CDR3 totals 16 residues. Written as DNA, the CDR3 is TGTGCCAGCCACCTAAGGCCCCGGGAGCGTCTCTATGAGCAGTTCTTC. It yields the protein CASHLRPRERLYEQFF.

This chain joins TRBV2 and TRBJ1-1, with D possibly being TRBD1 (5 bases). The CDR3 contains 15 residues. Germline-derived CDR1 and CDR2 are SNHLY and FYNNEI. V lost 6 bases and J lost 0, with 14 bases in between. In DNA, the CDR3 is TGTGCCAGCAGCCCGTGGGGCCCGATGAACACTGAAGCTTTCTTT. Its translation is CASSPWGPMNTEAFF.

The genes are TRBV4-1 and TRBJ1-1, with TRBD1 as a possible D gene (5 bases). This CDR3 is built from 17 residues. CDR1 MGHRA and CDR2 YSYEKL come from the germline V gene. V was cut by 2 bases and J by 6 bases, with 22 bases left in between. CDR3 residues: CASSQRSWLVQGAEAFF. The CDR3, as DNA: TGCGCCAGCAGCCAAAGATCGTGGTTGGTTCAAGGGGCTGAAGCTTTCTTT.

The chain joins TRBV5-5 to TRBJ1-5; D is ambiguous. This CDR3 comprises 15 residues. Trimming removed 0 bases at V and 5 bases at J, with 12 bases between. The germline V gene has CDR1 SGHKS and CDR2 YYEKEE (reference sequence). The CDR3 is CASSLGAGGDQPQHF. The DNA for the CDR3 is TGTGCCAGCAGCTTGGGGGCGGGTGGGGATCAGCCCCAGCATTTT.

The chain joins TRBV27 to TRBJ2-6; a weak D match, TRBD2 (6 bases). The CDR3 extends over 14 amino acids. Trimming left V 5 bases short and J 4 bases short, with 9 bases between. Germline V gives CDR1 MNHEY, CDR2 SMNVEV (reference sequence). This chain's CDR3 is CASSRGSGANVLTF. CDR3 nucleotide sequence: TGTGCCAGCAGTCGGGGGTCCGGGGCCAACGTCCTGACTTTC.

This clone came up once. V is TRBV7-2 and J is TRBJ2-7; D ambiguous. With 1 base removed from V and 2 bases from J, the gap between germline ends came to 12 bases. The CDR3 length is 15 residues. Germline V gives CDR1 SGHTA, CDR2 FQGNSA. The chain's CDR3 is CASSLERLGTYEQYF. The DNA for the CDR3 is TGTGCCAGCAGCTTAGAGAGGCTCGGTACCTACGAGCAGTACTTC.

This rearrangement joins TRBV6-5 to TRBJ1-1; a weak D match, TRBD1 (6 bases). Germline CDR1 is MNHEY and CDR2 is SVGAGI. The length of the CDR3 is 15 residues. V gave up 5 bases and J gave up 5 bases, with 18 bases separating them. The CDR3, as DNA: TGTGCCAGCAGTCTCGGTCTACAGGGCGGAACTGAAGCTTTCTTT. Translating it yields CASSLGLQGGTEAFF.

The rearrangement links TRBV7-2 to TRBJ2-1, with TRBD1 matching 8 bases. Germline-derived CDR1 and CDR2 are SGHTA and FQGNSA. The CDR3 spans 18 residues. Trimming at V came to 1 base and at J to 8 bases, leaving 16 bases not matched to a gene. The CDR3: CASSLDPPGQGAQDEQFF. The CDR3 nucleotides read TGTGCCAGCAGCTTAGACCCCCCGGGGCAGGGGGCCCAAGATGAGCAGTTCTTC.

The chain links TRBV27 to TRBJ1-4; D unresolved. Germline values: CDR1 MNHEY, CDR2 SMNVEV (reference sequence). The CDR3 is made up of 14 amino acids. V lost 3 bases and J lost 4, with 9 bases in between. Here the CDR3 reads CASSLRRGNEKLFF. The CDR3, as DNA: TGTGCCAGCAGTTTGCGCCGGGGTAATGAAAAACTGTTTTTT.

CDR3 DNA: TGCGCCAGCAGCCAAGGGCCTACAGGGAGGGACGAGCAGTACTTC. It translates to CASSQGPTGRDEQYF. The chain recombines TRBV4-3 with TRBJ2-7; D is perhaps TRBD2 (7 bases). V was clipped by 1 base and J by 5 bases, with 15 bases between them. CDR3 length equals 15 residues. Germline V CDR1 and CDR2: LGHNA, YSLEER.

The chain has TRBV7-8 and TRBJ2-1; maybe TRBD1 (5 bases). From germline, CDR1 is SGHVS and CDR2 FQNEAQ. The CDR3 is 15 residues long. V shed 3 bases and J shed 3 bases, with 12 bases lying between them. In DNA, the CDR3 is TGTGCCAGCAGCTTGGATCCCAGGGACTACAATGAGCAGTTCTTC. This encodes CASSLDPRDYNEQFF.

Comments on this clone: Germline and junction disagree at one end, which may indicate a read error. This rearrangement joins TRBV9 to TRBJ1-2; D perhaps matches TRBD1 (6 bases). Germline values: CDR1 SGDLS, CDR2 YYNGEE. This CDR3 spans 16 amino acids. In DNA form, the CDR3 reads TGTGCCAGCAGCGTAGGAGGGGGTTGGACCGACCTGCGGCTCGACTTC. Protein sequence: CASSVGGGWTDLRLDF.

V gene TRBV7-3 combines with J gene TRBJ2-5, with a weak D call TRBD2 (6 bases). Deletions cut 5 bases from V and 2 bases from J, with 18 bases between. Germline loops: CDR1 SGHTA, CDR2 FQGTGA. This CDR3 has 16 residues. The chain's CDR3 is CASSITGGGGQETQYF. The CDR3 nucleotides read TGTGCCAGCAGCATTACTGGGGGTGGAGGGCAAGAGACCCAGTACTTC.

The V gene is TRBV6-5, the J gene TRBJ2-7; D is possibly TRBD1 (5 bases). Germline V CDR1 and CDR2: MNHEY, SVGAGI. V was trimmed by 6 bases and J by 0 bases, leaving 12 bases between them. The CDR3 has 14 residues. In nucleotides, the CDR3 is TGTGCCAGCAGATTGCAGGGCCGCTCCTACGAGCAGTACTTC. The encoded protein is CASRLQGRSYEQYF.